This entry lists 13 T cell receptor beta chains sequenced from one sample in a study of T cell responses to AZD1222 COVID-19 vaccine. Produced via immunoSEQ multiplex PCR; TCRdb's table is partial and in-frame only. The sample has roughly 70,000 clones, under 90% seen once. This sample comprised peripheral blood, obtained 28 days after the second AZD1222 dose. Source of these receptors: an adult who received the AZD1222 COVID-19 vaccine.

The chain combines TRBV5-1 with TRBJ1-6, with 11 bases fitting TRBD1. Trimming cost V 1 base and J 0 bases; bases outside gene matches: 3. The CDR3 consists of 18 residues. The germline gives CDR1 SGHRS, CDR2 YFSETQ. The CDR3 nucleotides are TGCGCCAGCAGCTTGTGGGACAGGGGGAGCTCCTATAATTCACCCCTCCACTTT. As protein: CASSLWDRGSSYNSPLHF.

CDR3 protein: CASSLVPSGGAYNEQFF. DNA of the CDR3: TGTGCCAGCAGCTTAGTACCTAGCGGGGGGGCGTACAATGAGCAGTTCTTC. V gene TRBV7-8 combines with J gene TRBJ2-1, with 12 nucleotides matching TRBD2. Germline V gene sequence: CDR1 SGHVS, CDR2 FQNEAQ. Trimming took 1 base from V and 4 from J; bases not matched to a gene: 5. This CDR3 has 17 residues.

The chain combines TRBV6-5 with TRBJ1-5; no reliable D call. The ends were cut back, 11 bases at V and 1 base at J, with 18 bases in the middle. Germline loops: CDR1 MNHEY, CDR2 SVGAGI. CDR3 length: 15 amino acids. CDR3 residues: CASTQNMVSNQPQHF. The CDR3 DNA reads as TGTGCCTCTACCCAAAACATGGTCAGCAATCAGCCCCAGCATTTT.

The gene calls are TRBV13 and TRBJ1-1; D is perhaps TRBD1 (6 bases). V dropped 5 bases and J dropped 0 bases, with 19 bases sitting between them. The CDR3 loop spans 17 amino acids. The germline V gene encodes CDR1 PRHDT and CDR2 FYEKMQ (reference sequence). The CDR3, as DNA: TGTGCCAGCAGCAGGAATTCCTGGGACACCTTGAACACTGAAGCTTTCTTT. Translation: CASSRNSWDTLNTEAFF.

This clone is a singleton in its sample. The chain carries TRBV5-4 and TRBJ1-6, with a weak D call TRBD1 (6 bases). From germline, CDR1 is SGHNT and CDR2 YYREEE (reference sequence). Trimming removed 0 bases at V and 14 bases at J, with 9 bases between. The CDR3 covers 12 residues. The DNA of the CDR3 is TGTGCCAGCAGCTTGGCCCCAGGGGCCCTCCACTTT. Its translation: CASSLAPGALHF.

Here the CDR3 reads CASRPNRDMSSGNTIYF. CDR3 nucleotide sequence: TGTGCCAGCAGACCAAACCGGGACATGAGCTCTGGAAACACCATATATTTT. J is TRBJ1-3 and V is TRBV7-9, with D possibly being TRBD1 (6 bases). Per germline, CDR1 SEHNR and CDR2 FQNEAQ (reference sequence). The V gene lost 6 bases and the J gene lost 0 bases, with 18 bases spanning the gap. This CDR3 comprises 17 residues.

V and J are TRBV19 and TRBJ1-5; weak D call: TRBD1 (6 bases). CDR3 length equals 14 residues. Germline CDR1 and CDR2: LNHDA and SQIVND (reference sequence). Trimming removed 7 bases at V and 0 bases at J, with 10 bases between. The CDR3 nucleotides are TGTGCCAGTACGGGGGCCTATAGCAATCAGCCCCAGCATTTT. It specifies CASTGAYSNQPQHF.

The chain joins TRBV7-8 to TRBJ1-2; D is perhaps TRBD1 (6 bases). The CDR3 totals 17 residues. Germline V gene sequence: CDR1 SGHVS, CDR2 FQNEAQ. Trimming stripped 4 bases from V and 5 bases from J, with 23 bases between. CDR3 amino acids: CASSSQTGTLPKYGYTF. DNA of the CDR3: TGTGCCAGCAGCTCTCAAACAGGGACCCTTCCGAAGTATGGCTACACCTTC.

The chain combines TRBV4-2 with TRBJ2-3; TRBD2 matches at 7 bases. From germline, CDR1 is LGHNA and CDR2 YNFKEQ. The V segment lost 1 base and the J segment 7 bases; nucleotides outside the gene matches: 8. The CDR3 extends over 15 amino acids. CDR3 protein: CASSQVLARLNTQYF. For the CDR3, the DNA is TGTGCCAGCAGCCAAGTACTAGCGAGGTTGAATACGCAGTATTTT.

This clone was counted a few times. The chain has TRBV11-2 and TRBJ1-1; unclear D gene. The CDR3 runs to 12 residues. Trimming removed 5 bases from V and 7 bases from J, with 11 bases in between. Germline CDR1 reads SGHAT; CDR2 reads FQNNGV. This chain's CDR3 is CASSPTLSEAFF. In nucleotides, the CDR3 is TGTGCCAGCAGCCCTACTCTAAGTGAAGCTTTCTTT.

The chain carries TRBV6-4 and TRBJ2-4; maybe TRBD2 (6 bases). V lost 6 bases to trimming and J lost 3 bases, with 18 bases between them. The CDR3 contains 16 residues. Per germline, CDR1 MRHNA and CDR2 SNTAGT. The CDR3 protein is CASRTGTGAFKNIQYF. CDR3 in DNA: TGTGCCAGCAGGACCGGGACGGGAGCCTTCAAAAACATTCAGTACTTC.

The genes are TRBV5-4 and TRBJ1-5, with TRBD1 matching 8 bases. This CDR3 contains 17 residues. The V segment lost 4 bases and the J segment 6 bases; nucleotides outside the gene matches: 15. Germline V gene lookup returns CDR1 SGHNT and CDR2 YYREEE (reference sequence). The DNA of the CDR3 is TGTGCCAGCAGCGATCCAGGGGGCAGCGCAGGAGGTCAGCCCCAGCATTTT. Its protein is CASSDPGGSAGGQPQHF.

This sequence joins TRBV18 and TRBJ1-3, with D uncertain. The germline V gene has CDR1 KGHSH and CDR2 LQKENI. The CDR3 contains 11 residues. V shed 9 bases and J shed 3 bases, with 6 bases lying between them. The chain's CDR3 is CASRGGNTIYF. The CDR3 nucleotides are TGTGCCAGTCGTGGTGGAAACACCATATATTTT.